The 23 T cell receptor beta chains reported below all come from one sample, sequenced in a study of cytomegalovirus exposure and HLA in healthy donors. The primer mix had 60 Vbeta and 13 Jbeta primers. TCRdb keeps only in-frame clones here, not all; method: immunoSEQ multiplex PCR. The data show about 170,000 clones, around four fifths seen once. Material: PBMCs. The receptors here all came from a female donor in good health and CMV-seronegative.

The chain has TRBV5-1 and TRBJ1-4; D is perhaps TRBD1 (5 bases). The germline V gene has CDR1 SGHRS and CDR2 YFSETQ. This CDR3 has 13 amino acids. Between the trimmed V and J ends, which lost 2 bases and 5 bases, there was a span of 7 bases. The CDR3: CASSFGGNEKLFF. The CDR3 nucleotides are TGCGCCAGCAGCTTTGGGGGGAATGAAAAACTGTTTTTT.

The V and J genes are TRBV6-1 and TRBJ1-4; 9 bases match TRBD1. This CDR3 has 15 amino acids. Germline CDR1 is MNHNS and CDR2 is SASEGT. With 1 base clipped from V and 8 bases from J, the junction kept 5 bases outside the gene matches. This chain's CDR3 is CASSEVGTGWEKLFF. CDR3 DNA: TGTGCCAGCAGTGAAGTAGGGACAGGGTGGGAAAAACTGTTTTTT.

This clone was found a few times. The DNA of the CDR3 is TGTGCCAGCAGCCCTGACAGTACCTCCTACAATGAGCAGTTCTTC. Translating it yields CASSPDSTSYNEQFF. The chain couples TRBV5-6 to TRBJ2-1; TRBD1 is a possible D gene (5 bases). Trimming took 4 bases from V and 0 from J, leaving 11 bases between them. The CDR3 runs to 15 residues. The germline gives CDR1 SGHDT, CDR2 YYEEEE.

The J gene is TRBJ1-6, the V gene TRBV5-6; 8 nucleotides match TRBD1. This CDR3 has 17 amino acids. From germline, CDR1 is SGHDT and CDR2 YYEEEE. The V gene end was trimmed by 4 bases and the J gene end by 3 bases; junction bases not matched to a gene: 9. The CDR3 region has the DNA TGTGCCAGCAGCCGAGGGGGGACAGGTGACTATAATTCACCCCTCCACTTT. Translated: CASSRGGTGDYNSPLHF.

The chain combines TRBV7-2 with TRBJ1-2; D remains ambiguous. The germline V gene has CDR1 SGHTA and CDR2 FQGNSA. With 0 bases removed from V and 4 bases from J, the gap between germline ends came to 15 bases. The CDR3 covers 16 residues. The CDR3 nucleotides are TGTGCCAGCAGCTTAGCGGTCGGTGGGCAGAGCTATGGCTACACCTTC. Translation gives CASSLAVGGQSYGYTF.

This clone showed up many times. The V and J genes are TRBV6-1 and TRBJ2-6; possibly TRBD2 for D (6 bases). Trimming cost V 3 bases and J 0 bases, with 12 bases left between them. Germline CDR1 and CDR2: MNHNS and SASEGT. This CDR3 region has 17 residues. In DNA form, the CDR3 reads TGTGCCAGCAGTGATACGGGGGAAGGCTCTGGGGCCAACGTCCTGACTTTC. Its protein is CASSDTGEGSGANVLTF.

The CDR3 DNA sequence: TGTGCCAGTAGTCCAAGTGGGACTAGCGGGAGGACCTACGAGCAGTACTTC. Protein product: CASSPSGTSGRTYEQYF. The chain carries TRBV19 and TRBJ2-7; 15 bases agree with TRBD2. J lost 2 bases, V lost 5 bases, and 7 bases had no gene match. The CDR3 extends over 17 amino acids. Looked up from germline, CDR1 is LNHDA and CDR2 is SQIVND (reference sequence). The full variable domain, completed using reference TRBV19 and TRBJ2-7, is DGGITQSPKYLFRKEGQNVTLSCEQNLNHDAMYWYRQDPGQGLRLIYYSQIVNDFQKGDIAEGYSVSREKKESFPLTVTSAQKNPTAFYLCASSPSGTSGRTYEQYFGPGTRLTVT.

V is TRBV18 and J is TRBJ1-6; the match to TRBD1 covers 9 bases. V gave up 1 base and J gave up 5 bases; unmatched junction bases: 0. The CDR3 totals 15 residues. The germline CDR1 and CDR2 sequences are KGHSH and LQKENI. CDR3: CASSPRTGDNSPLHF. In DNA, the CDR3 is TGTGCCAGCTCACCACGGACAGGGGATAATTCACCCCTCCACTTT.

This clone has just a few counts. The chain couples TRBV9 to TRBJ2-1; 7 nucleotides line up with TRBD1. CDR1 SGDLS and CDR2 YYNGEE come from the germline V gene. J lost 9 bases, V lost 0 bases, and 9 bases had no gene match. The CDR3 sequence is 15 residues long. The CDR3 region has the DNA TGTGCCAGCAGCGTAGTTGAGACAGGGTTAGCTGAGCAGTTCTTC. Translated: CASSVVETGLAEQFF.

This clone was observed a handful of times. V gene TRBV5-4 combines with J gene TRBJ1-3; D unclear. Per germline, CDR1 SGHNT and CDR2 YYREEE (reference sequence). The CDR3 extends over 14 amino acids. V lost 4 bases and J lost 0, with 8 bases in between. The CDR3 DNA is TGTGCCAGCAGCCTCATGAGCTCTGGAAACACCATATATTTT. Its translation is CASSLMSSGNTIYF.

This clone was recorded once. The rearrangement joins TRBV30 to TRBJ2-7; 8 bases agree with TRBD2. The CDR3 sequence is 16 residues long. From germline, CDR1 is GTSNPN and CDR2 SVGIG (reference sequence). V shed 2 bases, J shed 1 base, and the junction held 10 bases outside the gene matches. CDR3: CAWSLESASGSYEQYF. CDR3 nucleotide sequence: TGTGCCTGGAGTCTAGAGTCGGCTAGCGGGTCCTACGAGCAGTACTTC.

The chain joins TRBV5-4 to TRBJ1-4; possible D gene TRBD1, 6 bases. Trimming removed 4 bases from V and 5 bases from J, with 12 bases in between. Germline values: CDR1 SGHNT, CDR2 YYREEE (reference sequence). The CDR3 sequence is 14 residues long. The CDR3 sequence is CASSLTGTNEKLFF. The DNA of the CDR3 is TGTGCCAGCAGCCTCACAGGGACCAATGAAAAACTGTTTTTT.

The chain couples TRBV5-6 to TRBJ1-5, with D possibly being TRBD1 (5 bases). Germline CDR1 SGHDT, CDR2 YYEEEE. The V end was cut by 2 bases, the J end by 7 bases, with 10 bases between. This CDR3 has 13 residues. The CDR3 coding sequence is TGTGCCAGCAGCTTCAGGGAGGGCCAGCCCCAGCATTTT. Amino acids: CASSFREGQPQHF.

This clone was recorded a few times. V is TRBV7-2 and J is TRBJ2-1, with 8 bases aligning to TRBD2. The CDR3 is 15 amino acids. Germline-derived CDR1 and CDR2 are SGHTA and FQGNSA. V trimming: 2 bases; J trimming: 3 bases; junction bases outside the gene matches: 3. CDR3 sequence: CASSLTGTSYNEQFF. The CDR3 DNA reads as TGTGCCAGCAGCTTAACCGGGACTAGCTACAATGAGCAGTTCTTC. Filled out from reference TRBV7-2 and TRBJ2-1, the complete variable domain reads GAGVSQSPSNKVTEKGKDVELRCDPISGHTALYWYRQSLGQGLEFLIYFQGNSAPDKSGLPSDRFSAERTGGSVSTLTIQRTQQEDSAVYLCASSLTGTSYNEQFFGPGTRLTVL.

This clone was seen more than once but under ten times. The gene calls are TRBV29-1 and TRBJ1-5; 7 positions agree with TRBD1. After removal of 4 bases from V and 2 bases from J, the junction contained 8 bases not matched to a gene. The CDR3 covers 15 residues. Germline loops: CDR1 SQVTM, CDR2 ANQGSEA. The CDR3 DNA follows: TGCAGCGTTGCAGAGACAGGGAAGGGCAATCAGCCCCAGCATTTT. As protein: CSVAETGKGNQPQHF. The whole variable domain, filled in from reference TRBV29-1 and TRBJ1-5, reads SAVISQKPSRDICQRGTSLTIQCQVDSQVTMMFWYRQQPGQSLTLIATANQGSEATYESGFVIDKFPISRPNLTFSTLTVSNMSPEDSSIYLCSVAETGKGNQPQHFGDGTRLSIL.

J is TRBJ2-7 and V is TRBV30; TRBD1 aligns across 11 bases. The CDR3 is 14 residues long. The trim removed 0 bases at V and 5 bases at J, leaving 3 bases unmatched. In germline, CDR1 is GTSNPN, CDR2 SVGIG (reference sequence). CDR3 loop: CAWSVWTGGDEQYF. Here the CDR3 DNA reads TGTGCCTGGAGTGTTTGGACAGGGGGCGACGAGCAGTACTTC.

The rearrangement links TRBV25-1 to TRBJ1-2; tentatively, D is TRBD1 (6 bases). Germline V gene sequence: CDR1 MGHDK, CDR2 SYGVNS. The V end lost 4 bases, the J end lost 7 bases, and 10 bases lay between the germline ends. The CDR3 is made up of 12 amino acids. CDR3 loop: CASSADRSGYTF. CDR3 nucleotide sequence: TGTGCCAGCAGTGCAGACAGGAGTGGCTACACCTTC.

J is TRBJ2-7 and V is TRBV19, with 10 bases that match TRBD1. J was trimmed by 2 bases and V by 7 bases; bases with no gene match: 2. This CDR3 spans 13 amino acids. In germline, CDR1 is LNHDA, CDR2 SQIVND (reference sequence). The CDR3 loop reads CASKGTGAYEQYF. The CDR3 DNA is TGTGCCAGTAAGGGGACAGGGGCCTACGAGCAGTACTTC.

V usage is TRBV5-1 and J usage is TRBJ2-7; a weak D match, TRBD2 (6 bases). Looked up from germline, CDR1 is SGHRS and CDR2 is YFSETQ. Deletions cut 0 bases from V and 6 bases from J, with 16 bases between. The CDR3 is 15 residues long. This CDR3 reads CASSLVAGSKSEQYF. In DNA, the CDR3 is TGCGCCAGCAGCTTGGTAGCCGGGAGTAAGTCCGAGCAGTACTTC. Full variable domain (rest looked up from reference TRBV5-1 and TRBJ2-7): KAGVTQTPRYLIKTRGQQVTLSCSPISGHRSVSWYQQTPGQGLQFLFEYFSETQRNKGNFPGRFSGRQFSNSRSEMNVSTLELGDSALYLCASSLVAGSKSEQYFGPGTRLTVT.

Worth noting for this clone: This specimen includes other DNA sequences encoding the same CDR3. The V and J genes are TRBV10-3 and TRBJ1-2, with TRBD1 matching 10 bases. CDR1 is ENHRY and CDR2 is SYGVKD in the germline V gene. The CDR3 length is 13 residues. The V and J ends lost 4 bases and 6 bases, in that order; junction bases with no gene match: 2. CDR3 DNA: TGTGCCATCAGTGGGGGACAGGGGAATGGCTACACCTTC. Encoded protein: CAISGGQGNGYTF.

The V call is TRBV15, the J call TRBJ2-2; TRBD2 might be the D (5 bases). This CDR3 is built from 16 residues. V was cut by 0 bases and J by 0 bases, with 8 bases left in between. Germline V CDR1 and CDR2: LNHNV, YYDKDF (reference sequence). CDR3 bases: TGTGCCACCAGCAGAGAGGCCGGGGCGAACACCGGGGAGCTGTTTTTT. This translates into CATSREAGANTGELFF.

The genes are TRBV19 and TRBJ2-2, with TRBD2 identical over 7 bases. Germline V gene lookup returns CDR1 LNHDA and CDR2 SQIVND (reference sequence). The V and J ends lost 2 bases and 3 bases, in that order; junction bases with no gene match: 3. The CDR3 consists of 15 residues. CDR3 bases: TGTGCCAGTAGTATAATGGGGAGGGACACCGGGGAGCTGTTTTTT. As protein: CASSIMGRDTGELFF. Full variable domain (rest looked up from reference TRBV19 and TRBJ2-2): DGGITQSPKYLFRKEGQNVTLSCEQNLNHDAMYWYRQDPGQGLRLIYYSQIVNDFQKGDIAEGYSVSREKKESFPLTVTSAQKNPTAFYLCASSIMGRDTGELFFGEGSRLTVL.

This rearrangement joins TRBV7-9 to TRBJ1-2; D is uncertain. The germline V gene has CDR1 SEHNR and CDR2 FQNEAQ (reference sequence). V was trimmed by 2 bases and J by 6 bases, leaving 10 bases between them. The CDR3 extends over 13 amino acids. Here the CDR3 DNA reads TGTGCCAGCAGCTTATTCAACCGGGATGGCTACACCTTC. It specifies CASSLFNRDGYTF.